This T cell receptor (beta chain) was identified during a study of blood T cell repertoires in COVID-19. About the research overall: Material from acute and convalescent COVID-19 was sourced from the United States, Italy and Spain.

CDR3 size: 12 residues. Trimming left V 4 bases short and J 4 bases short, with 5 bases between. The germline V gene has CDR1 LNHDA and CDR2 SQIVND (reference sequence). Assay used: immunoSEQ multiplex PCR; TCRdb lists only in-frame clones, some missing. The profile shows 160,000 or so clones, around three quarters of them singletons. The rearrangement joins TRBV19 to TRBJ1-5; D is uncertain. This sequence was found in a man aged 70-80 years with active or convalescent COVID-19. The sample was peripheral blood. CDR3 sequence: CASSTLNQPQHF. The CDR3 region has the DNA TGTGCCAGTAGTACCCTTAATCAGCCCCAGCATTTT.